This T cell receptor beta chain was retrieved from a study of vaccination effects on CD4 cells after COVID-19. Study-wide background: Post-vaccine draws lagged the second dose by a median of 72 days. General study points: There was only 1 of 255 vaccine-induced clones in healthy vaccinees that cross-reacted with common cold coronaviruses.

The culture ran for around nine days, and then CD4+ T cells were isolated. The participants, recipients of two vaccine doses, got either BNT162b2 or mRNA-1273. The healthy vaccine recipients, who had no prior SARS-CoV-2 infection, showed negative nucleocapsid antibodies. Measured with immunoSEQ multiplex PCR; TCRdb has only the in-frame clones, and not every one. The sample has about 73,000 clones, roughly four fifths seen once. Germline V gene lookup returns CDR1 KGHSH and CDR2 LQKENI. The CDR3 extends over 16 amino acids. V was trimmed by 0 bases and J by 0 bases, leaving 10 bases between them. Comment on this clone: What it binds is not known.

Sequenced material: CD4+ T cells from PBMCs cultured without peptide, taken after COVID-19 vaccination. This sequence originates from a human donor who received a COVID-19 vaccine. V usage is TRBV18 and J usage is TRBJ2-3, with D tentatively TRBD1 (5 bases). The CDR3 loop reads CASSPPGHPSTDTQYF. The CDR3 nucleotides are TGTGCCAGCTCACCACCAGGACATCCGAGCACAGATACGCAGTATTTT.